These 16 T cell receptor beta chains share one sample of origin, sequenced in a study of T cell changes during pregnancy in multiple sclerosis. TCRdb's copy holds only in-frame clones and misses some; the assay was immunoSEQ multiplex PCR. Among around 40,000 clones, roughly 90% were seen once, and the ten largest hold 0.3% to 0.4%. Here the sequenced sample was CD4+ T cells from peripheral blood mononuclear cells, taken in the second trimester of pregnancy. All receptors come from a female donor with multiple sclerosis, enrolled in a pregnancy study.

J is TRBJ2-7 and V is TRBV30; 8 positions match TRBD1. CDR3 length equals 16 residues. V lost 2 bases, J lost 4 bases, and 13 bases stayed unmatched. The V gene's germline CDR1 is GTSNPN and CDR2 SVGIG (reference sequence). The CDR3 loop reads CAWSPRFGQGRYEQYF. In nucleotides, the CDR3 is TGTGCCTGGAGTCCCCGATTCGGACAGGGAAGGTACGAGCAGTACTTC.

This clone was recorded once. V and J are TRBV18 and TRBJ2-1; 9 bases fit TRBD2. The CDR3 sequence is 15 residues long. CDR1 KGHSH and CDR2 LQKENI come from the germline V gene. Trimming cost V 3 bases and J 8 bases; bases outside gene matches: 8. CDR3 DNA sequence: TGTGCCAGCTCACCCTCTAGCGGGGCTATTGATGAGCAGTTCTTC. The encoded protein is CASSPSSGAIDEQFF. Supplemented by reference TRBV18 and TRBJ2-1, the full variable domain reads NAGVMQNPRHLVRRRGQEARLRCSPMKGHSHVYWYRQLPEEGLKFMVYLQKENIIDESGMPKERFSAEFPKEGPSILRIQQVVRGDSAAYFCASSPSSGAIDEQFFGPGTRLTVL.

This chain connects TRBV6-1 to TRBJ1-2; D possibly corresponds to TRBD1 (5 bases). Trimming removed 9 bases at V and 0 bases at J, with 17 bases between. The CDR3 is made up of 15 amino acids. Germline CDR1 is MNHNS and CDR2 is SASEGT. The CDR3 reads CASRGAGTPNYGYTF. CDR3 bases: TGTGCCAGTCGCGGCGCCGGGACTCCTAACTATGGCTACACCTTC.

The chain employs TRBV7-2 and TRBJ2-7; no clear D. CDR1 is SGHTA, CDR2 FQGNSA, per germline. The CDR3 is 13 residues long. V was pared by 0 bases and J by 3 bases, with 6 bases between. DNA for the CDR3: TGTGCCAGCAGCTTAGCCACGGGCTACGAGCAGTACTTC. Residues: CASSLATGYEQYF.

This chain joins TRBV11-2 and TRBJ2-2; D remains ambiguous. Germline CDR1 SGHAT, CDR2 FQNNGV. V was clipped by 5 bases and J by 0 bases, with 4 bases between them. The CDR3 loop spans 13 amino acids. This chain's CDR3 is CASSDSNTGELFF. The CDR3 bases are TGTGCCAGCAGCGACTCGAACACCGGGGAGCTGTTTTTT.

The J gene is TRBJ1-4, the V gene TRBV30; weak D call: TRBD1 (5 bases). Trimming removed 0 bases at V and 1 base at J, with 9 bases between. Germline V gene lookup returns CDR1 GTSNPN and CDR2 SVGIG (reference sequence). CDR3 length: 15 amino acids. CDR3 protein: CAWSVKGLTNEKLFF. DNA of the CDR3: TGTGCCTGGAGTGTTAAGGGGTTAACTAATGAAAAACTGTTTTTT.

This chain links TRBV5-1 with TRBJ1-4; D is uncertain. The germline gives CDR1 SGHRS, CDR2 YFSETQ. The ends were cut back, 4 bases at V and 8 bases at J, with 18 bases in the middle. The CDR3 is 15 amino acids. The CDR3 DNA is TGCGCCAGCAGCCCCGGAGGCACCGGGGAAGAAAAACTGTTTTTT. Translating gives CASSPGGTGEEKLFF.

This rearrangement joins TRBV6-5 to TRBJ2-7, with D perhaps TRBD1 (6 bases). Deletions cut 8 bases from V and 2 bases from J, with 16 bases between. Per the germline V gene, CDR1 is MNHEY and CDR2 is SVGAGI. There are 14 residues in the CDR3. The chain's CDR3 is CASSDGGTAYEQYF. The CDR3 nucleotides read TGTGCCAGCTCCGATGGGGGCACCGCCTACGAGCAGTACTTC.

The chain has TRBV19 and TRBJ1-2; TRBD1 is a possible D gene (6 bases). The V gene lost 3 bases and the J gene lost 6 bases, with 11 bases spanning the gap. Germline CDR1 is LNHDA and CDR2 is SQIVND (reference sequence). The CDR3 sequence is 13 residues long. The DNA of the CDR3 is TGTGCCAGTAGTATGCGCAGGGGAGATGGCTACACCTTC. Protein: CASSMRRGDGYTF.

V gene TRBV16 combines with J gene TRBJ1-4; D call uncertain. The CDR3 contains 17 residues. V was clipped by 2 bases and J by 0 bases, with 13 bases between them. Per germline, CDR1 KGHSY and CDR2 FQNENV. The CDR3 reads CASSQGFSGSTNEKLFF. The CDR3 bases are TGTGCCAGCAGCCAAGGGTTCTCGGGGTCAACTAATGAAAAACTGTTTTTT.

The chain uses TRBV30 and TRBJ1-5; a weak D match, TRBD1 (5 bases). Trimming shortened V by 3 bases and J by 0 bases, and 12 bases separated the two germline ends. Germline V CDR1 and CDR2: GTSNPN, SVGIG (reference sequence). The CDR3 sequence is 15 residues long. The CDR3 nucleotides read TGTGCCTGGAGCGTCGCGGGGGATAGCAATCAGCCCCAGCATTTT. Residues: CAWSVAGDSNQPQHF. The full variable domain, in which reference TRBV30 and TRBJ1-5 provide the parts outside the CDR3, is SQTIHQWPATLVQPVGSPLSLECTVEGTSNPNLYWYRQAAGRGLQLLFYSVGIGQISSEVPQNLSASRPQDRQFILSSKKLLLSDSGFYLCAWSVAGDSNQPQHFGDGTRLSIL.

This rearrangement joins TRBV30 to TRBJ2-3; 10 nucleotides line up with TRBD2. The CDR3 spans 17 residues. Trimming took 0 bases from V and 2 from J; bases not matched to a gene: 8. Germline lookup yields CDR1 GTSNPN and CDR2 SVGIG (reference sequence). CDR3 amino acids: CAWSVTRTSGHTDTQYF. The CDR3 DNA reads as TGTGCCTGGAGTGTCACCCGGACTAGCGGTCACACAGATACGCAGTATTTT.

V usage is TRBV11-3 and J usage is TRBJ2-7; the D gene is possibly TRBD2 (7 bases). The germline CDR1 and CDR2 sequences are SGHNT and YENEEA. This CDR3 has 14 residues. The germline V and J ends were trimmed by 2 bases and 5 bases, with 13 bases remaining between them. The chain's CDR3 is CASSLTGGRDEQYF. In DNA, the CDR3 is TGTGCCAGCAGCTTAACGGGGGGCCGGGACGAGCAGTACTTC.

The chain links TRBV7-9 to TRBJ1-2; weak D call: TRBD1 (5 bases). Between the trimmed V and J ends, which lost 2 bases and 3 bases, there was a span of 10 bases. Germline V gene sequence: CDR1 SEHNR, CDR2 FQNEAQ (reference sequence). The CDR3 extends over 14 amino acids. In nucleotides, the CDR3 is TGTGCCAGCAGCTTATCGGGCAGGGACTATGGCTACACCTTC. Protein: CASSLSGRDYGYTF.

The chain links TRBV19 to TRBJ1-5; D uncertain. The germline V gene encodes CDR1 LNHDA and CDR2 SQIVND (reference sequence). CDR3 length: 16 residues. The ends were cut back, 7 bases at V and 2 bases at J, with 18 bases in the middle. The CDR3 bases are TGTGCCAGTAAAAGCCTGCAGGTGGGTCGCAATCAGCCCCAGCATTTT. It specifies CASKSLQVGRNQPQHF.

This chain links TRBV19 with TRBJ1-1; no firm D call. Germline assignment: CDR1 LNHDA and CDR2 SQIVND (reference sequence). The CDR3 loop spans 14 amino acids. With 5 bases removed from V and 2 bases from J, the gap between germline ends came to 12 bases. CDR3 in amino acids: CASSLVTLNTEAFF. As DNA, the CDR3 is TGTGCCAGTAGTCTCGTTACCCTAAACACTGAAGCTTTCTTT.